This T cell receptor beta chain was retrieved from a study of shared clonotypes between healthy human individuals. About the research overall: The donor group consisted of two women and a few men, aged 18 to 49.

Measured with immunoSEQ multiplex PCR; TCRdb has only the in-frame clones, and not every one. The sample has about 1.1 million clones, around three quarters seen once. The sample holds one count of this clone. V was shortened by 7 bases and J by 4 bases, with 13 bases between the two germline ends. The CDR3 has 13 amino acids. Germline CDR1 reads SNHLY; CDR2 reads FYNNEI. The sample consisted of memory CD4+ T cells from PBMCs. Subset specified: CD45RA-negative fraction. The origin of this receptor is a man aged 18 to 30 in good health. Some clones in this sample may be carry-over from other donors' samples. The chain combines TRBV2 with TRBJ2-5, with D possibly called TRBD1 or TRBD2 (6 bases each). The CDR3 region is CASMWGAGETQYF. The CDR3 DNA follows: TGTGCCAGCATGTGGGGGGCGGGAGAGACCCAGTACTTC.